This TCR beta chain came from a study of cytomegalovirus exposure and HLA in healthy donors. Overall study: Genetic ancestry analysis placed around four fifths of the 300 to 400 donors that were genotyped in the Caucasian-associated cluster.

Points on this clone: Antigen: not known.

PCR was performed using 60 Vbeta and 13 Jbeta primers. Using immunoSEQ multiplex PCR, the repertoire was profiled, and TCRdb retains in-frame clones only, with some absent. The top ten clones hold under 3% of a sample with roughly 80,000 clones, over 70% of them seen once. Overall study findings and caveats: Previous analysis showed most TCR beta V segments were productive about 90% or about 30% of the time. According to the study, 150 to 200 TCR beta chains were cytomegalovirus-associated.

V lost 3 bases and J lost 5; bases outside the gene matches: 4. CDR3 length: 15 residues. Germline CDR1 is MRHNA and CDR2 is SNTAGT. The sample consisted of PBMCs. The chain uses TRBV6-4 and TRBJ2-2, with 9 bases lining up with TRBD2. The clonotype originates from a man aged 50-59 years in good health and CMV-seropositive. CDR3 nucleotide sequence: TGTGCCAGCAGTGAAGATCTAGCGGGGACCGGGGAGCTGTTTTTT. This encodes CASSEDLAGTGELFF.